The 10 T cell receptor beta chains below were found in one sample sequenced in a study of OX40 agonist ivuxolimab in advanced cancers. Data came from immunoSEQ multiplex PCR; TCRdb stores just in-frame clones and leaves some out. The data show about 77,000 clones, more than 80% seen once. Source: CD4+ or CD8+ T cells sorted from blood, taken in a trial of the OX40 agonist ivuxolimab. Receptor source: an adult with an advanced solid tumor such as melanoma, head and neck, liver or kidney cancer.

The chain recombines TRBV7-8 with TRBJ2-5; TRBD1 is a possible D gene (6 bases). Trimming stripped 5 bases from V and 5 bases from J, with 18 bases between. The CDR3 spans 15 residues. CDR1 is SGHVS and CDR2 is FQNEAQ in the germline V gene. The CDR3: CASSPGTPRLETQYF. In nucleotides, the CDR3 is TGTGCCAGCAGCCCCGGGACACCCCGGTTGGAGACCCAGTACTTC.

The chain carries TRBV6-5 and TRBJ1-4; the D is unclear. Germline V lookup: CDR1 MNHEY, CDR2 SVGAGI. V was trimmed by 0 bases and J by 8 bases, leaving 7 bases between them. The CDR3 has 13 residues. The CDR3 sequence is CASSYSRAEKLFF. The CDR3 DNA is TGTGCCAGCAGTTACTCGAGGGCCGAAAAACTGTTTTTT.

This clone was seen only once. The chain recombines TRBV11-2 with TRBJ2-7, with D uncertain. The CDR3 is 13 residues long. Deletions cut 2 bases from V and 3 bases from J, with 8 bases between. Germline CDR1 and CDR2: SGHAT and FQNNGV. The DNA for the CDR3 is TGTGCCAGCAGCTTACGTACAGTCTACGAGCAGTACTTC. This translates into CASSLRTVYEQYF.

Sample share makes this clone medium-sized (0.01 to 0.1%). This chain joins TRBV2 and TRBJ1-2, with D uncertain. Germline V gene lookup returns CDR1 SNHLY and CDR2 FYNNEI. V lost 3 bases to trimming and J lost 3 bases, with 8 bases between them. This CDR3 is built from 13 residues. Here the CDR3 reads CASSDAGYYGYTF. The CDR3 coding sequence is TGTGCCAGCAGTGATGCAGGCTACTATGGCTACACCTTC.

The chain recombines TRBV9 with TRBJ2-5; D gene unclear. V lost 4 bases and J lost 0, with 10 bases in between. CDR3 length: 14 residues. The germline V gene has CDR1 SGDLS and CDR2 YYNGEE. For the CDR3, the DNA is TGTGCCAGCAGCACCGGCACGTACCAAGAGACCCAGTACTTC. This codes for CASSTGTYQETQYF.

The J gene is TRBJ2-7, the V gene TRBV2; D might be TRBD1 or TRBD2, each matching 6 bases. The CDR3 consists of 11 residues. The ends were cut back, 5 bases at V and 5 bases at J, with 7 bases in the middle. CDR1 is SNHLY and CDR2 is FYNNEI in the germline V gene. The CDR3 nucleotides are TGTGCCAGCAGTAGGGGGGACGAGCAGTACTTC. This translates into CASSRGDEQYF.

The chain joins TRBV19 to TRBJ1-3; D is unresolved. Germline assignment: CDR1 LNHDA and CDR2 SQIVND (reference sequence). This CDR3 contains 14 residues. Trimming shortened V by 1 base and J by 1 base, and 5 bases separated the two germline ends. CDR3 DNA sequence: TGTGCCAGTAGTATAGGCCCTTCTGGAAACACCATATATTTT. Translating gives CASSIGPSGNTIYF.

The V and J genes are TRBV10-2 and TRBJ1-5, with a tentative D call TRBD1 (6 bases). This CDR3 region has 14 residues. Germline CDR1 WSHSY, CDR2 SAAADI. V was shortened by 5 bases and J by 1 base, with 9 bases between the two germline ends. CDR3 in DNA: TGCGCCAGCAGTACAGGGACCAGCAATCAGCCCCAGCATTTT. Translated, it gives CASSTGTSNQPQHF.

In the case of this clone: This sample also contains other DNA sequences that code for the same CDR3. This chain links TRBV15 with TRBJ2-3; D uncertain. Between the trimmed V and J ends, which lost 2 bases and 2 bases, there was a span of 2 bases. The V gene's germline CDR1 is LNHNV and CDR2 YYDKDF (reference sequence). This CDR3 is 12 amino acids long. The CDR3 DNA reads as TGTGCCACCAGCAGATCCACAGATACGCAGTATTTT. It encodes CATSRSTDTQYF. Filled out from reference TRBV15 and TRBJ2-3, the complete variable domain reads DAMVIQNPRYQVTQFGKPVTLSCSQTLNHNVMYWYQQKSSQAPKLLFHYYDKDFNNEADTPDNFQSRRPNTSFCFLDIRSPGLGDTAMYLCATSRSTDTQYFGPGTRLTVL.

The V gene is TRBV27, the J gene TRBJ1-1, with D perhaps matching TRBD1 (6 bases). This CDR3 is 17 amino acids long. The germline gives CDR1 MNHEY, CDR2 SMNVEV (reference sequence). Trimming removed 8 bases from V and 1 base from J, with 23 bases in between. The CDR3 sequence is CASESKLGTGWNTEAFF. The CDR3 nucleotides read TGTGCCAGCGAATCCAAATTGGGAACAGGGTGGAACACTGAAGCTTTCTTT.